The rows below give T cell receptor beta chains drawn from one sample of a study of Ad26.COV2.S vaccination and SARS-CoV-2 variants. TCRdb's copy holds only in-frame clones and misses some; the assay was immunoSEQ multiplex PCR. The sample has 97,000 or so clones; around 82% are singletons. The material sequenced was peripheral blood, taken after recovery from COVID-19. The receptors come from a human donor who had recovered from COVID-19. Both conserved end residues are part of each CDR3. Fields, in order: clone size, V gene, D gene, J gene, CDR3 protein, CDR3 DNA. D genes are given only for firm matches. Some rows have no size entry. The others give once, few or many, or a class for an expanded clone.

.,TRBV12-5,TRBD2,TRBJ2-5,CASAPNGGGMTQYF,TGTGCTAGTGCCCCTAACGGGGGGGGGATGACCCAGTACTTC
.,TRBV28,.,TRBJ2-5,CASSRADQETQYF,TGTGCCAGTAGCAGAGCGGATCAAGAGACCCAGTACTTC
once,TRBV29-1,TRBD2,TRBJ2-3,CSAERGSTDTQYF,TGCAGCGCCGAGCGGGGAAGCACAGATACGCAGTATTTT
.,TRBV10-2,.,TRBJ1-5,CASSGEQNQPQHF,TGCGCCAGCAGTGGAGAGCAGAATCAGCCCCAGCATTTT
.,TRBV7-2,.,TRBJ1-2,CASRAAAGYTF,TGTGCCAGCAGGGCGGCGGCGGGCTACACCTTC
many,TRBV4-3,.,TRBJ2-3,CASSRGGGTDTQYF,TGCGCCAGCAGCCGAGGTGGAGGTACAGATACGCAGTATTTT
.,TRBV19,.,TRBJ1-1,CASSIDKGAFF,TGTGCCAGTAGTATTGACAAGGGAGCTTTCTTT
once,TRBV25-1,TRBD1,TRBJ1-2,CASSARGAGGYTF,TGTGCCAGCAGTGCCAGGGGGGCGGGTGGCTACACCTTC
.,TRBV11-1,.,TRBJ2-7,CASSQSQGSYEQYF,TGTGCCAGCAGCCAATCACAGGGTAGCTACGAGCAGTACTTC
few,TRBV24-1,TRBD1,TRBJ2-3,CATWRPTGGAAGTQYF,TGTGCCACCTGGAGACCGACAGGGGGCGCGGCCGGTACGCAGTATTTT
.,TRBV5-5,.,TRBJ1-4,CASRFTTNEKLFF,TGTGCCAGCAGATTTACAACTAATGAAAAACTGTTTTTT
.,TRBV6-5,.,TRBJ1-1,CASSLSPSPRNTEAFF,TGTGCCAGCAGTTTAAGCCCCTCGCCTAGGAACACTGAAGCTTTCTTT
.,TRBV7-9,.,TRBJ1-3,CASSLVPSGNTIYF,TGTGCCAGCAGCTTAGTTCCCTCTGGAAACACCATATATTTT
once,TRBV28,.,TRBJ2-3,CASSLRPRSTDTQYF,TGTGCCAGCAGTTTGCGGCCCAGGAGCACAGATACGCAGTATTTT
.,TRBV28,.,TRBJ1-4,CASTSPVGGEKLFF,TGTGCCAGCACCTCTCCGGTGGGTGGGGAAAAACTGTTTTTT
once,TRBV5-1,.,TRBJ2-3,CASSLGGAQVADTQYF,TGCGCCAGCAGCTTGGGTGGGGCGCAAGTGGCGGATACGCAGTATTTT
once,TRBV7-9,.,TRBJ2-1,CASRETVYNEQFF,TGTGCCAGCCGCGAGACAGTATACAATGAGCAGTTCTTC
few,TRBV5-1,.,TRBJ2-1,CASSLEGSYNEQFF,TGCGCCAGCAGCTTGGAGGGCAGCTACAATGAGCAGTTCTTC
.,TRBV28,.,TRBJ2-5,CASSLGTPGKTQYF,TGTGCCAGCAGCCTTGGGACCCCCGGGAAGACCCAGTACTTC
once,TRBV14,.,TRBJ2-7,CASSPDPREQYF,TGTGCCAGCAGCCCCGACCCCCGGGAGCAGTACTTC
.,TRBV28,.,TRBJ2-3,CASGIQDTQYF,TGTGCCAGCGGTATCCAGGATACGCAGTATTTT
.,TRBV4-1,TRBD1,TRBJ2-2,CASSPPGQGTTGELFF,TGCGCCAGCAGCCCACCGGGACAGGGGACCACCGGGGAGCTGTTTTTT
.,TRBV21-1,.,TRBJ1-1,CASSTYTVQDTEAFF,TGTGCCAGCAGCACTTATACTGTTCAGGACACTGAAGCTTTCTTT
.,TRBV28,TRBD2,TRBJ2-4,CASVAGEGTAKNIQYF,TGTGCCAGCGTTGCCGGGGAGGGGACGGCCAAAAACATTCAGTACTTC
.,TRBV19,.,TRBJ2-6,CASRAVDISGANVLTF,TGTGCCAGCCGGGCAGTAGACATCTCTGGGGCCAACGTCCTGACTTTC
.,TRBV4-1,.,TRBJ2-7,CASSQGLTSYSYEQYF,TGCGCCAGCAGCCAAGGTTTAACTAGCTACTCCTACGAGCAGTACTTC
once,TRBV24-1,.,TRBJ1-2,CATSDLWRRGSLNYGYTF,TGTGCCACCAGTGATTTATGGAGGAGGGGATCCCTTAACTATGGCTACACCTTC
.,TRBV1,.,TRBJ2-1,CTSSQWSGLAGKFTYNEQFF,TGCACCAGCAGCCAATGGTCGGGACTAGCGGGGAAATTTACCTACAATGAGCAGTTCTTC
.,TRBV19,TRBD1,TRBJ2-1,CASSTTGGSNEQFF,TGTGCCAGTAGTACTACAGGGGGTAGCAATGAGCAGTTCTTC
.,TRBV6-5,.,TRBJ1-5,CASSPGTHQPQHF,TGTGCCAGCAGTCCAGGGACCCATCAGCCCCAGCATTTT
.,TRBV3-1/TRBV3-2,.,TRBJ2-5,CASSQFIQETQYF,TGTGCCAGCAGCCAATTTATCCAAGAGACCCAGTACTTC
.,TRBV10-3,TRBD2,TRBJ2-3,CAISYSSGAFTSTDTQYF,TGTGCCATCAGTTACTCTAGCGGGGCCTTTACTAGCACAGATACGCAGTATTTT
.,TRBV5-1,TRBD1,TRBJ2-5,CASSSGQGQGETQYF,TGCGCCAGCAGCTCCGGACAGGGCCAAGGAGAGACCCAGTACTTC
once,TRBV5-1,.,TRBJ2-2,CASSLAPGVGELFF,TGCGCCAGCAGCTTAGCACCAGGGGTTGGGGAGCTGTTTTTT
.,TRBV4-2,.,TRBJ2-7,CASSQDKAGKSEQYF,TGTGCCAGCAGCCAAGATAAGGCAGGTAAAAGCGAGCAGTACTTC
.,TRBV6-2/TRBV6-3,TRBD1,TRBJ1-5,CASSPTGGNQPQHF,TGTGCCAGCAGCCCGACAGGGGGCAATCAGCCCCAGCATTTT
.,TRBV18,.,TRBJ1-3,CASSPQDSGNTIYF,TGTGCCAGCTCACCCCAGGATAGTGGAAACACCATATATTTT
.,TRBV30,.,TRBJ1-1,CAWSVQGNTEAFF,TGTGCCTGGAGTGTACAGGGGAACACTGAAGCTTTCTTT
.,TRBV28,.,TRBJ1-5,CASRGMYSNQPQHF,TGTGCCAGCAGGGGGATGTATAGCAATCAGCCCCAGCATTTT
.,TRBV9,.,TRBJ2-3,CASSVAPGSTDTQYF,TGTGCCAGCAGCGTAGCTCCAGGCAGCACAGATACGCAGTATTTT
.,TRBV28,.,TRBJ2-2,CASSPPSGKPNTGELFF,TGTGCCAGCAGCCCACCCAGCGGAAAACCCAACACCGGGGAGCTGTTTTTT
.,TRBV28,.,TRBJ2-3,CASSSPERASTDTQYF,TGTGCCAGCAGTTCCCCTGAGCGGGCGAGCACAGATACGCAGTATTTT
.,TRBV19,.,TRBJ2-5,CASRPGVASQETQYF,TGTGCCAGTAGGCCTGGGGTAGCCTCGCAAGAGACCCAGTACTTC
.,TRBV30,TRBD1,TRBJ1-4,CAWSRPGQGAEKLFF,TGTGCCTGGAGTAGGCCGGGACAGGGGGCTGAAAAACTGTTTTTT
few,TRBV7-2,TRBD1,TRBJ1-2,CASSPGQDRDYGYTF,TGTGCCAGCAGCCCCGGACAGGATCGGGACTATGGCTACACCTTC
.,TRBV2,TRBD1,TRBJ1-6,CASRKDRDSPLHF,TGTGCCAGCAGGAAGGACAGGGATTCACCCCTCCACTTT
.,TRBV30,.,TRBJ1-5,CAWSVQGAQPQHF,TGTGCCTGGAGTGTACAGGGAGCACAGCCCCAGCATTTT
.,TRBV24-1,.,TRBJ2-3,CATSDPNTDTQYF,TGTGCCACCAGTGATCCTAATACAGATACGCAGTATTTT
.,TRBV5-1,TRBD1,TRBJ2-6,CASSPDSRTGLPPSGANVLTF,TGCGCCAGCAGCCCAGATTCTCGGACAGGGCTCCCCCCTTCTGGGGCCAACGTCCTGACTTTC
.,TRBV2,TRBD2,TRBJ2-7,CASGERTRRVKNEQYF,TGTGCCAGCGGGGAGCGGACTAGGAGGGTGAAAAACGAGCAGTACTTC
.,TRBV4-3,.,TRBJ2-3,CASSQTGTDTQYF,TGCGCCAGCAGCCAGACAGGCACAGATACGCAGTATTTT
.,TRBV27,TRBD1,TRBJ2-5,CASSLKGQNQETQYF,TGTGCCAGCAGTTTAAAGGGACAGAACCAAGAGACCCAGTACTTC
.,TRBV11-3,TRBD1,TRBJ2-5,CASSLRSGQGPGETQYF,TGTGCCAGCAGCTTGAGGTCTGGACAGGGGCCAGGGGAGACCCAGTACTTC
once,TRBV27,.,TRBJ2-2,CASSLSGNTGELFF,TGTGCCAGCAGTTTATCCGGGAACACCGGGGAGCTGTTTTTT
.,TRBV10-3,.,TRBJ1-6,CAISSDGGTERLHF,TGTGCCATCAGTTCCGACGGCGGGACGGAGCGCCTCCACTTT
.,TRBV6-5,.,TRBJ2-7,CASSYSTGSSYEQYF,TGTGCCAGCAGTTACTCGACTGGGAGCTCCTACGAGCAGTACTTC
.,TRBV6-2/TRBV6-3,TRBD1,TRBJ2-5,CASSDGTGGLGETQYF,TGTGCCAGCAGCGACGGGACAGGGGGTTTGGGGGAGACCCAGTACTTC
.,TRBV14,.,TRBJ1-6,CASSQDRGYGSPLHF,TGTGCCAGCAGCCAAGATAGGGGCTACGGTTCACCCCTCCACTTT